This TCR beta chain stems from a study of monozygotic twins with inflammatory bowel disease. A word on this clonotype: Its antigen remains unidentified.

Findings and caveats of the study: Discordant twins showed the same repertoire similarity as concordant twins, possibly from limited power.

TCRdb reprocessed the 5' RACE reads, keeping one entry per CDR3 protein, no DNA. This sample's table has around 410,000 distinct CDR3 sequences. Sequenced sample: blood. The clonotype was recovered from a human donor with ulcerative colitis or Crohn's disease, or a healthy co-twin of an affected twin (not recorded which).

This chain's CDR3 is CASSSTGHYYEQYF. The chain links TRBV5-1 to TRBJ2-7; no DNA is available, so the TRBD1 call from TCRdb remains unchecked. CDR3 size: 14 residues. CDR1 is SGHRS, CDR2 YFSETQ, per germline. The complete variable domain, with remaining parts taken from reference TRBV5-1 and TRBJ2-7, reads KAGVTQTPRYLIKTRGQQVTLSCSPISGHRSVSWYQQTPGQGLQFLFEYFSETQRNKGNFPGRFSGRQFSNSRSEMNVSTLELGDSALYLCASSSTGHYYEQYFGPGTRLTVT.